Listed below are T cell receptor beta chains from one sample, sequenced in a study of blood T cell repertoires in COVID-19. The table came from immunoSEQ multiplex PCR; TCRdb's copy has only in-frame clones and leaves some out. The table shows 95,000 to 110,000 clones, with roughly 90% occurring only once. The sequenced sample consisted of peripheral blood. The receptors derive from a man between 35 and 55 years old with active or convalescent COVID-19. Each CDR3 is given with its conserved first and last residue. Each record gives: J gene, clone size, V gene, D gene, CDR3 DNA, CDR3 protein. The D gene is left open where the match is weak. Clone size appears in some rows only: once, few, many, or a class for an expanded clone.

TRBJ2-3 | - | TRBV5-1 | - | TGCGCCAGCAGCTTGGGATTGTTAAGACACGACACAGATACGCAGTATTTT | CASSLGLLRHDTDTQYF
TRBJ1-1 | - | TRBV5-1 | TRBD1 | TGCGCCAGCAGCATAGGACAGGACAGGGAAGCTTTCTTT | CASSIGQDREAFF
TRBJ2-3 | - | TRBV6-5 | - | TGTGCCAGCAGTTACTCGGGCGGGGCGTGGGCGGATACGCAGTATTTT | CASSYSGGAWADTQYF
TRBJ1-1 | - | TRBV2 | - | TGTGCCAGCAGTGACCAGGCCGCTGAAGCTTTCTTT | CASSDQAAEAFF
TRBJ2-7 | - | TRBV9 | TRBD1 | TGTGCCAGCAGCGCCGGGACAGGGGGCGAAAATTTTTATTTCGAGCAGTACTTC | CASSAGTGGENFYFEQYF
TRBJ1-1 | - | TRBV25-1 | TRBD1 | TGTGCCAGCAGTGTGGACAGGGTGAGCACTGAAGCTTTCTTT | CASSVDRVSTEAFF
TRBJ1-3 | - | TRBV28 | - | TGTGCCAGCAGCCTCGCGTCCATGCGGGGAAACACCATATATTTT | CASSLASMRGNTIYF
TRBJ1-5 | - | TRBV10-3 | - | TGTGCCATCAGTGAGTCGAATCCGCGGGACGGTGCCCAGCATTTT | CAISESNPRDGAQHF
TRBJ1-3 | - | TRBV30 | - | TGTGCCTGGAAGAGGGAGGTGGACTCTGGAAACACCATATATTTT | CAWKREVDSGNTIYF
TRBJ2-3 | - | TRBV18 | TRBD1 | TGTGCCAGCTCACCTCGAGTGACAGGGTTAGCAGATACGCAGTATTTT | CASSPRVTGLADTQYF
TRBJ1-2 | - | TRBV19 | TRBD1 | TGTGCCAGTAGTATAAGCCGGGACAGCTCTAACTATGGCTACACCTTC | CASSISRDSSNYGYTF
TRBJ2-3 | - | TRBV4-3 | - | TGCGCCAGCAGCCAAGTAGGGGTAGGCACAGATACGCAGTATTTT | CASSQVGVGTDTQYF
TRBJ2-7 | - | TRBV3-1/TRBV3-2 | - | TGTGCCAGCAGTCCTAGCGCCTGGAGTTACGAGCAGTACTTC | CASSPSAWSYEQYF
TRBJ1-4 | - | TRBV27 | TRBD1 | TGTGCCAGCAGTCCCGGGACAGGGAATGAAAAACTGTTTTTT | CASSPGTGNEKLFF
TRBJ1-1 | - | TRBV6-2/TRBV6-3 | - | TGTGCCAGCAGTTTAAGCAGGGTGACTGAAGCTTTCTTT | CASSLSRVTEAFF
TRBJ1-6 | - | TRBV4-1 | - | TGCGCCAGCACCGAAAGGGGGGGCCTTAATTCACCCCTCCACTTT | CASTERGGLNSPLHF
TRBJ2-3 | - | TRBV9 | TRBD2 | TGTGCCAGCAGCGCCCACCTTACTAGCGGTTCTACAGATACGCAGTATTTT | CASSAHLTSGSTDTQYF
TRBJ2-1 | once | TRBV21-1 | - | TGTGCCAGCAGCAAGGGCGGGCGCTCCTACAATGAGCAGTTCTTC | CASSKGGRSYNEQFF
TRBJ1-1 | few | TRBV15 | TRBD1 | TGTGCCACCAGCAGAGATTATGGACAGGGGAATCGGCCTGAAGCTTTCTTT | CATSRDYGQGNRPEAFF
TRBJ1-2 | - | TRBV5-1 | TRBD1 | TGCGCCAGCAGCTCGGGACAGAACTATGGCTACACCTTC | CASSSGQNYGYTF
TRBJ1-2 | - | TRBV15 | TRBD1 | TGTGCCACCAGCAGAGATCGACAGGGATACGGCTACACCTTC | CATSRDRQGYGYTF
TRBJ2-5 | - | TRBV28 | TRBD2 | TGTGCCAGCAGTTTCTATTACACTAGCGGAGGGGCCAATGTAGAGACCCAGTACTTC | CASSFYYTSGGANVETQYF
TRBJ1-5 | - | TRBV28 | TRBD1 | TGTGCCAGCAGTAACAGGGGTAATCAGCCCCAGCATTTT | CASSNRGNQPQHF
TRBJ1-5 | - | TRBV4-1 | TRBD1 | TGCGCCAGCAGCCAAAGACAGGGGGAACGCCAGCCCCAGCATTTT | CASSQRQGERQPQHF
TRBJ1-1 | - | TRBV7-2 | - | TGTGCCAGCAGCTGGGCCAGGGCGGGGACTGAAGCTTTCTTT | CASSWARAGTEAFF
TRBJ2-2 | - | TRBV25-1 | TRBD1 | TGTGCCAGCAGAGAACAGGGGGGCAGCGGGGAGCTGTTTTTT | CASREQGGSGELFF
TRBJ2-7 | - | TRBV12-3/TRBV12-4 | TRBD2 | TGTGCCAGCAGCTGGCGGGAGTTCTACGAGCAGTACTTC | CASSWREFYEQYF
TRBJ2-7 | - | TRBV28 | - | TGTGCCAGCAACGCCCTAGCCTACGAGCAGTACTTC | CASNALAYEQYF
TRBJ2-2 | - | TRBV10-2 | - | TGCGCCAGCAGTGTATACAGTGCCGGGGAGCTGTTTTTT | CASSVYSAGELFF
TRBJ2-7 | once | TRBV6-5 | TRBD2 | TGTGCCAGCTGTTCGGCTAGCGGGTCCGACTACGAGCAGTACTTC | CASCSASGSDYEQYF
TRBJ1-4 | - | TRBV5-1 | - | TGCGCCAGCGGACTAGGACAGCTAAATGAAAAACTGTTTTTT | CASGLGQLNEKLFF
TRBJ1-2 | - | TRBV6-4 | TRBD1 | TGTGCCAGCAGTCCTGATACGCGACAGGGTTATCGCTACACCTTC | CASSPDTRQGYRYTF
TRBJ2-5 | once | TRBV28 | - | TGTGCCAGCACCTGGGGGGGGCGGGAGACCCAGTACTTC | CASTWGGRETQYF
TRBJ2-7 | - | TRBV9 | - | TGTGCCAGCAGCGTAGACGGGAGCCGGGACGAGCAGTACTTC | CASSVDGSRDEQYF
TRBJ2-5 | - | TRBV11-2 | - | TGTGCCAGCAGCCGGAGTGGCATCACCGGGGAGACCCAGTACTTC | CASSRSGITGETQYF
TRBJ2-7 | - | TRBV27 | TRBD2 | TGTGCCAGCAGTTTATCTGCTAGCGGGAGGTACTACGAGCAGTACTTC | CASSLSASGRYYEQYF
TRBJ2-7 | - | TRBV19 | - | TGTGCCAGCTCCCCAGGTCCAGATAGCTCCTACGAGCAGTACTTC | CASSPGPDSSYEQYF
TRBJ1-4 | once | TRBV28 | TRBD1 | TGTGCCAGCAGTTTATGGCAGGGGGAAGAGAAACTGTTTTTT | CASSLWQGEEKLFF
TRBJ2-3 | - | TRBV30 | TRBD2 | TGTGCCTGGAGGGAGACCGGACTAGCGGGACGCACAGATACGCAGTATTTT | CAWRETGLAGRTDTQYF
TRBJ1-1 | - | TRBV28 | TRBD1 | TGTGCCAGCACACTACAGGGGTATGGCACTGAAGCTTTCTTT | CASTLQGYGTEAFF
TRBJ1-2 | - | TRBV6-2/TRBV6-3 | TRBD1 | TGTGCCAGCAGTTCCATGCCGGGACAGGGCCAAGGCTATGGCTACACCTTC | CASSSMPGQGQGYGYTF
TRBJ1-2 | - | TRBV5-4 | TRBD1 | TGTGCCAGCAGAAGGACAGGCGGGGATGGCTACACCTTC | CASRRTGGDGYTF
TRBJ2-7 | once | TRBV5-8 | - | TGTGCCAGCAGCTTGGCGGGGGGCGCTTCCTACGAGCAGTACTTC | CASSLAGGASYEQYF
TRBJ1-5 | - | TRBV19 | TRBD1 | TGTGCCACCCAGGACAGGGCTAGCAATCAGCCCCAGCATTTT | CATQDRASNQPQHF
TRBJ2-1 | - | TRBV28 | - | TGTGCCAGCAGGTCGAGCTCCTACAATGAGCAGTTCTTC | CASRSSSYNEQFF
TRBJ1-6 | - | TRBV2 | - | TGTGCCAGCAGTGAACGACGGGGTCTAAATTCACCCCTCCACTTT | CASSERRGLNSPLHF
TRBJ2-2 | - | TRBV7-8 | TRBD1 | TGTGCCAGCAGCGTCAGGACAGGCCAGAACACCGGGGAGCTGTTTTTT | CASSVRTGQNTGELFF
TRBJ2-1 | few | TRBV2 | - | TGTGCCAGCAACATCTGGCGGGACCTCCGGCGGGACTCCTACAATGAGCAGTTCTTC | CASNIWRDLRRDSYNEQFF
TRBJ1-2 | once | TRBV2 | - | TGTGCCAGCAGTGAAGCGGTCAGCTATGGCTACACCTTC | CASSEAVSYGYTF
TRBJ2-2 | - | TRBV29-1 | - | TGCAGCGCCCTGTACTCTCGGGGCACCGGGGAGCTGTTTTTT | CSALYSRGTGELFF
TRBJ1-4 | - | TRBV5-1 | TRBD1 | TGCGCCAGCAGCTTCCTAGGACAGGGTTACGAAAAACTGTTTTTT | CASSFLGQGYEKLFF
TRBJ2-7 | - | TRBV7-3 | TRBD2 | TGTGCCAGCAGCTTAACTAGCGGGACCTACTACGAGCAGTACTTC | CASSLTSGTYYEQYF
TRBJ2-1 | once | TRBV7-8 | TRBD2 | TGTGCCAGCAGCCGAGGACTAGCGGGAGAAGGTGAGCAGTTCTTC | CASSRGLAGEGEQFF
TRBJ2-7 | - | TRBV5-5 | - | TGTGCCAGCAGCTTGGTGGGACACCGCGAGCAGTACTTC | CASSLVGHREQYF
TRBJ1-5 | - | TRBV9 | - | TGTGCCAGCAGCCAGGGGTCAGGGAATCAGCCCCAGCATTTT | CASSQGSGNQPQHF
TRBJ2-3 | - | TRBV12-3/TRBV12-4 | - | TGTGCCAGCATGACTAGCACAGATACGCAGTATTTT | CASMTSTDTQYF
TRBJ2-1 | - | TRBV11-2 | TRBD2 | TGTGCCAGCAGCGGAACTAGCGGGAGCTCCTACAATGAGCAGTTCTTC | CASSGTSGSSYNEQFF
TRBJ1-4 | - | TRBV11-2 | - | TGTGCCAGCAGCCTAGGGTTTTCCACGGTAACTAATGAAAAACTGTTTTTT | CASSLGFSTVTNEKLFF
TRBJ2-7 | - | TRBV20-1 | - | TGCAGTGCCAGGGGCGGCTACGAGCAGTACTTC | CSARGGYEQYF
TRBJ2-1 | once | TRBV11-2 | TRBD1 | TGTGCCAGCAGCTTACCGACAGGGAACAATGAGCAGTTCTTC | CASSLPTGNNEQFF